This is a list of T cell receptor beta chains from one sample in a study of response to subunit inactivated influenza vaccine. TCRdb used MiXCR to reprocess the RT-PCR reads, holding one entry per CDR3 protein. The table records about 520,000 distinct CDR3 sequences, about 25% of them present only once. This specimen consisted of CD4+ T cells sorted from PBMCs, obtained 5 days after vaccination. The receptors shown here come from a man aged 45-60 years who received an inactivated influenza vaccine. Both conserved end residues are part of each CDR3. A D gene is named only where the DNA matches it firmly. The listing skips clone size in some rows; elsewhere it reads once, few, many or a size class.

abundance: few
j_gene: TRBJ2-7
d_gene: TRBD2
len: 16
v_gene: TRBV18
CDR3nt: TGTGCCAGCTCACCACCGGGACTAGCGGGAGAGGACGAGCAGTACTTC
CDR3aa: CASSPPGLAGEDEQYF

abundance: NA
j_gene: TRBJ2-5
d_gene: NA
len: 11
v_gene: TRBV6-2/TRBV6-3
CDR3nt: TGTGCCAGCGGCTTCAGAGAGACCCAGTACTTC
CDR3aa: CASGFRETQYF

abundance: few
j_gene: TRBJ2-1
d_gene: NA
len: 16
v_gene: TRBV20-1
CDR3nt: TGCAGTGCTAGTTACCATGGGTTGAGTGGCTACAATGAGCAGTTCTTC
CDR3aa: CSASYHGLSGYNEQFF

abundance: NA
j_gene: TRBJ2-7
d_gene: TRBD2
len: 17
v_gene: TRBV6-5
CDR3nt: TGTGCCAGCAGTTACCGGGGGAGCGGGAGGGCTACCTACGAGCAGTACTTC
CDR3aa: CASSYRGSGRATYEQYF

abundance: few
j_gene: TRBJ2-1
d_gene: TRBD2
len: 13
v_gene: TRBV11-2
CDR3nt: TGTGCCAGCAGCGCCGGGACTACCAATGAGCAGTTCTTC
CDR3aa: CASSAGTTNEQFF

abundance: NA
j_gene: TRBJ1-4
d_gene: NA
len: 14
v_gene: TRBV5-1
CDR3nt: TGCGCCAGCAGCTGGGGCGCAGGGAATGAAAAACTGTTTTTT
CDR3aa: CASSWGAGNEKLFF

abundance: NA
j_gene: TRBJ2-3
d_gene: TRBD2
len: 15
v_gene: TRBV5-1
CDR3nt: TGCGCCAGCAGCTTGGAAGCGGGAAGCACAGATACGCAGTATTTT
CDR3aa: CASSLEAGSTDTQYF

abundance: few
j_gene: TRBJ2-1
d_gene: NA
len: 15
v_gene: TRBV5-1
CDR3nt: TGCGCCAGCAGCCCCGGTCAAATAGGGTACAATGAGCAGTTCTTC
CDR3aa: CASSPGQIGYNEQFF

abundance: NA
j_gene: TRBJ2-7
d_gene: NA
len: 14
v_gene: TRBV7-2
CDR3nt: TGTGCCAGCAGCTTAGAGCCGGATCCCTACGAGCAGTACTTC
CDR3aa: CASSLEPDPYEQYF

abundance: few
j_gene: TRBJ2-3
d_gene: NA
len: 14
v_gene: TRBV5-1
CDR3nt: TGCGCCAGCAGCGTGGACAGAAGCACAGATACGCAGTATTTT
CDR3aa: CASSVDRSTDTQYF

abundance: few
j_gene: TRBJ1-3
d_gene: NA
len: 14
v_gene: TRBV27
CDR3nt: TGTGCCAGCTGGGGCGGGACTTCTGGAAACACCATATATTTT
CDR3aa: CASWGGTSGNTIYF

abundance: many
j_gene: TRBJ2-1
d_gene: TRBD1
len: 14
v_gene: TRBV10-3
CDR3nt: TGTGCCATTGGGGTGGGCAGGGGGACCGATGAGCAGTTCTTC
CDR3aa: CAIGVGRGTDEQFF

abundance: NA
j_gene: TRBJ1-2
d_gene: NA
len: 14
v_gene: TRBV12-3/TRBV12-4
CDR3nt: TGTGCCAGCAGTTTGGACGCCGGGACGGCGCGCTACACCTTC
CDR3aa: CASSLDAGTARYTF

abundance: few
j_gene: TRBJ2-3
d_gene: NA
len: 13
v_gene: TRBV10-3
CDR3nt: TGTGCCAATCAGGGGAGGGACACAGATACGCAGTATTTT
CDR3aa: CANQGRDTDTQYF

abundance: NA
j_gene: TRBJ2-7
d_gene: TRBD1
len: 16
v_gene: TRBV6-2/TRBV6-3
CDR3nt: TGTGCCAGCAGTTACTTGGGACAGGGTATCGGCTACGAGCAGTACTTC
CDR3aa: CASSYLGQGIGYEQYF

abundance: few
j_gene: TRBJ2-3
d_gene: NA
len: 11
v_gene: TRBV10-3
CDR3nt: TGTGCCACCTGGATGACAGATACGCAGTATTTT
CDR3aa: CATWMTDTQYF

abundance: NA
j_gene: TRBJ2-3
d_gene: TRBD2
len: 18
v_gene: TRBV20-1
CDR3nt: TGCAGTGCTATCCCGACTAGCGGGAGGTCTTACGGCACAGATACGCAGTATTTT
CDR3aa: CSAIPTSGRSYGTDTQYF

abundance: NA
j_gene: TRBJ2-3
d_gene: NA
len: 12
v_gene: TRBV5-1
CDR3nt: TGCGCCAGCAGCCCTACAATGAATACGCAGTATTTT
CDR3aa: CASSPTMNTQYF

abundance: few
j_gene: TRBJ2-7
d_gene: NA
len: 13
v_gene: TRBV12-3/TRBV12-4
CDR3nt: TGTGCCAGCAGTTACCCACAGGGCCACGAGCAGTACTTC
CDR3aa: CASSYPQGHEQYF

abundance: NA
j_gene: TRBJ2-7
d_gene: NA
len: 14
v_gene: TRBV12-3/TRBV12-4
CDR3nt: TGTGCCAGCAGTCCTCTACTGGCAGGGGTCGAGCAGTACTTC
CDR3aa: CASSPLLAGVEQYF

abundance: NA
j_gene: TRBJ2-1
d_gene: NA
len: 17
v_gene: TRBV7-6
CDR3nt: TGTGCCAGCAGCTTATCGGGTGGACGGGGTCTCTACAATGAGCAGTTCTTC
CDR3aa: CASSLSGGRGLYNEQFF

abundance: NA
j_gene: TRBJ2-7
d_gene: NA
len: 13
v_gene: TRBV20-1
CDR3nt: TGCAGTGCTAGAGAAAACTTGGGGCACGAGCAGTACTTC
CDR3aa: CSARENLGHEQYF

abundance: NA
j_gene: TRBJ2-5
d_gene: NA
len: 14
v_gene: TRBV20-1
CDR3nt: TGCAGTGCTAGAGATCCGAGGGGTCAAGAGACCCAGTACTTC
CDR3aa: CSARDPRGQETQYF

abundance: NA
j_gene: TRBJ1-1
d_gene: NA
len: 12
v_gene: TRBV7-8
CDR3nt: TGTGCCAGCAGCTGGGACCGTAGAGTAGCTTTCTTT
CDR3aa: CASSWDRRVAFF

abundance: few
j_gene: TRBJ1-4
d_gene: NA
len: 15
v_gene: TRBV12-3/TRBV12-4
CDR3nt: TGTGCCAGCAGTCCTAGCAGGGTCGGTAATGAAAAACTGTTTTTT
CDR3aa: CASSPSRVGNEKLFF

abundance: NA
j_gene: TRBJ2-5
d_gene: TRBD1
len: 13
v_gene: TRBV20-1
CDR3nt: TGCAGTGCGACCGGGACAGGGAGAGAGACCCAGTACTTC
CDR3aa: CSATGTGRETQYF

abundance: few
j_gene: TRBJ2-1
d_gene: TRBD2
len: 14
v_gene: TRBV4-2
CDR3nt: TGTGCCAGCAGCCTGGGGACTAGTCCTGATGAGCAGTTCTTC
CDR3aa: CASSLGTSPDEQFF

abundance: few
j_gene: TRBJ1-5
d_gene: NA
len: 16
v_gene: TRBV28
CDR3nt: TGTGCCAGCAGTTTCGGGCGACGGGGGGGGAATCAGCCCCAGCATTTT
CDR3aa: CASSFGRRGGNQPQHF

abundance: NA
j_gene: TRBJ1-2
d_gene: NA
len: 13
v_gene: TRBV7-2
CDR3nt: TGTGCCAGCAGCCAGGGGCCATCATATGGCTACACCTTC
CDR3aa: CASSQGPSYGYTF

abundance: NA
j_gene: TRBJ2-3
d_gene: TRBD2
len: 16
v_gene: TRBV4-1
CDR3nt: TGCGCCAGCAGCCAAGACGGTAGCGGGAGAGGAGATACGCAGTATTTT
CDR3aa: CASSQDGSGRGDTQYF

abundance: NA
j_gene: TRBJ2-1
d_gene: TRBD2
len: 17
v_gene: TRBV6-2/TRBV6-3
CDR3nt: TGTGCCAGCACCCGCCCCCGTTTGGGGGGGAAGTACAATGAGCAGTTCTTC
CDR3aa: CASTRPRLGGKYNEQFF

abundance: few
j_gene: TRBJ2-5
d_gene: TRBD2
len: 14
v_gene: TRBV15
CDR3nt: TGTGCCACCAGCTCTAGCGGGGGGGCAGAGACCCAGTACTTC
CDR3aa: CATSSSGGAETQYF

abundance: few
j_gene: TRBJ2-1
d_gene: NA
len: 13
v_gene: TRBV12-3/TRBV12-4
CDR3nt: TGTGCCAGCAGTTTTATGGGAATCGATGAGCAGTTCTTC
CDR3aa: CASSFMGIDEQFF

abundance: NA
j_gene: TRBJ1-6
d_gene: NA
len: 14
v_gene: TRBV20-1
CDR3nt: TGCAGTGCTAGAGATGGGAGGGTGAGCTCACCCCTCCACTTT
CDR3aa: CSARDGRVSSPLHF

abundance: NA
j_gene: TRBJ2-1
d_gene: NA
len: 14
v_gene: TRBV7-2
CDR3nt: TGTGCCAGCAGCCACCCTCGTTCGCCCAATGAGCAGTTCTTC
CDR3aa: CASSHPRSPNEQFF

abundance: NA
j_gene: TRBJ2-1
d_gene: TRBD2
len: 16
v_gene: TRBV7-2
CDR3nt: TGTGCCAGCAGCTTACTAGCGGGAACATCATACAATGAGCAGTTCTTC
CDR3aa: CASSLLAGTSYNEQFF

abundance: few
j_gene: TRBJ1-4
d_gene: TRBD1
len: 15
v_gene: TRBV11-2
CDR3nt: TGTGCCAGCAGGCCGACAGGGGGCGGAAATGAAAAACTGTTTTTT
CDR3aa: CASRPTGGGNEKLFF

abundance: NA
j_gene: TRBJ1-5
d_gene: TRBD1
len: 14
v_gene: TRBV20-1
CDR3nt: TGCAGTGCGCCGGACAGGGGAAACAATCAGCCCCAGCATTTT
CDR3aa: CSAPDRGNNQPQHF

abundance: NA
j_gene: TRBJ2-3
d_gene: TRBD1
len: 15
v_gene: TRBV4-1
CDR3nt: TGCGCCAGCAGCCTGGGACAGGCGTCCGTCGATACGCAGTATTTT
CDR3aa: CASSLGQASVDTQYF

abundance: few
j_gene: TRBJ2-3
d_gene: NA
len: 12
v_gene: TRBV18
CDR3nt: TGTGCCAGCTCACGGGGGTCGGATACGCAGTATTTT
CDR3aa: CASSRGSDTQYF

abundance: NA
j_gene: TRBJ2-2
d_gene: NA
len: 15
v_gene: TRBV20-1
CDR3nt: TGCAGTGCTAGAGATGGCGGCTCGAACACCGGGGAGCTGTTTTTT
CDR3aa: CSARDGGSNTGELFF

abundance: NA
j_gene: TRBJ1-3
d_gene: NA
len: 16
v_gene: TRBV20-1
CDR3nt: TGCAGTGCTAGACCCATCGACAGACTCTCTGGAAACACCATATATTTT
CDR3aa: CSARPIDRLSGNTIYF

abundance: NA
j_gene: TRBJ2-1
d_gene: NA
len: 12
v_gene: TRBV4-2
CDR3nt: TGTGCCAGCAGCCAACCAGGTGGTGAGCAGTTCTTC
CDR3aa: CASSQPGGEQFF

abundance: once
j_gene: TRBJ2-1
d_gene: TRBD2
len: 16
v_gene: TRBV5-1
CDR3nt: TGCGCCAGCAGCCTTCCACTAGCGCCGAAAAACAATGAGCAGTTCTTC
CDR3aa: CASSLPLAPKNNEQFF

abundance: many
j_gene: TRBJ1-5
d_gene: TRBD1
len: 14
v_gene: TRBV29-1
CDR3nt: TGCAGCGTTGAAATACAGGGGAGCAATCAGCCCCAGCATTTT
CDR3aa: CSVEIQGSNQPQHF

abundance: few
j_gene: TRBJ2-2
d_gene: TRBD2
len: 18
v_gene: TRBV11-1
CDR3nt: TGTGCCAGCAGCCCGGGACTAGCGGGGACTTCGAACACCGGGGAGCTGTTTTTT
CDR3aa: CASSPGLAGTSNTGELFF

abundance: few
j_gene: TRBJ1-2
d_gene: NA
len: 10
v_gene: TRBV20-1
CDR3nt: TGCAGTGCTAAAGGGTATGGCTACACCTTC
CDR3aa: CSAKGYGYTF

abundance: few
j_gene: TRBJ2-3
d_gene: NA
len: 16
v_gene: TRBV4-3
CDR3nt: TGCGCCAGCAGCCAAGCGCTGGGGAACCCCGCAGATACGCAGTATTTT
CDR3aa: CASSQALGNPADTQYF

abundance: NA
j_gene: TRBJ2-2
d_gene: TRBD2
len: 16
v_gene: TRBV3-1
CDR3nt: TGTGCCAGCAGCCTGCGGGAGGGCCCGTACACCGGGGAGCTGTTTTTT
CDR3aa: CASSLREGPYTGELFF

abundance: NA
j_gene: TRBJ2-5
d_gene: TRBD1
len: 15
v_gene: TRBV12-3/TRBV12-4
CDR3nt: TGTGCCAGCAGTGAAGACAGGGGGGCTCGAGAGACCCAGTACTTC
CDR3aa: CASSEDRGARETQYF

abundance: NA
j_gene: TRBJ2-3
d_gene: TRBD2
len: 17
v_gene: TRBV20-1
CDR3nt: TGCAGTGCTAGAGCGGGACTAGCGGGACCAAGCACAGATACGCAGTATTTT
CDR3aa: CSARAGLAGPSTDTQYF

abundance: few
j_gene: TRBJ2-2
d_gene: NA
len: 16
v_gene: TRBV4-3
CDR3nt: TGCGCCAGCAGCCAGGCACAGGGTTCGAACACCGGGGAGCTGTTTTTT
CDR3aa: CASSQAQGSNTGELFF

abundance: NA
j_gene: TRBJ2-2
d_gene: NA
len: 12
v_gene: TRBV12-3/TRBV12-4
CDR3nt: TGTGCCAGCAAAGTAAACACCGGGGAGCTGTTTTTT
CDR3aa: CASKVNTGELFF

abundance: NA
j_gene: TRBJ1-6
d_gene: NA
len: 14
v_gene: TRBV6-1
CDR3nt: TGTGCCAGCAGCTCCCCCTCCTATAATTCACCCCTCCACTTT
CDR3aa: CASSSPSYNSPLHF